This T cell receptor beta chain was obtained from a study of T cells in Graves' hyperthyroidism and ophthalmopathy. Amplification yielded TCR beta CDR3 regions, with RNA transcripts as the source. The HTBI primer set was used in a first-round RT-PCR of the TCR CDR3. TCRdb analysed the multiplex PCR reads with MiXCR anew, one entry per CDR3 protein. The profile shows around 690,000 distinct CDR3 sequences, approximately 15% of them singletons. This clonotype has more than one count but fewer than ten. Over 18 months, lack of ophthalmopathy progression marked Graves' hyperthyroidism as stable. There are 16 residues in the CDR3. Trimming shortened V by 1 base and J by 1 base, and 13 bases separated the two germline ends. CDR1 KGHSH and CDR2 LQKENI come from the germline V gene.

The clonotype was recovered from a man aged 50 to 59 with Graves' hyperthyroidism. The material sequenced was blood. The gene calls are TRBV18 and TRBJ1-1; D is undetermined. CDR3 sequence (DNA): TGTGCCAGCTCACCACGGGCGTCGGGTTCGAACACTGAAGCTTTCTTT. Protein product: CASSPRASGSNTEAFF.